The 20 T cell receptor beta chains below were found in one sample sequenced in a study of control samples from healthy donors and cancer patients. Libraries were prepared by immunoSEQ multiplex PCR; TCRdb keeps only in-frame clonotypes and omits some of them. The sample includes some 94,000 clones, around 87% of them seen just once. Material for sequencing was blood. All receptors come from a woman in her fifties or sixties in good health.

The chain combines TRBV19 with TRBJ2-7; 8 bases line up with TRBD2. This CDR3 is 16 amino acids long. With V trimmed by 5 bases and J by 0 bases, 9 bases remained unmatched. The germline V gene has CDR1 LNHDA and CDR2 SQIVND (reference sequence). The CDR3 protein is CASSAQRGRSSYEQYF. The DNA of the CDR3 is TGTGCCAGTAGTGCGCAGCGGGGGCGTAGCTCCTACGAGCAGTACTTC.

DNA for the CDR3: TGTGCCAGCAGCACGACTAGCGGGTCCTACAATGAGCAGTTCTTC. Residues: CASSTTSGSYNEQFF. This chain links TRBV7-3 with TRBJ2-1; 10 bases are a match to TRBD2. The CDR3 totals 15 residues. After removal of 5 bases from V and 1 base from J, the junction contained 2 bases not matched to a gene. Per the germline V gene, CDR1 is SGHTA and CDR2 is FQGTGA.

This clone was found a few times. V usage is TRBV28 and J usage is TRBJ1-6, with D unresolved. CDR3 length equals 20 residues. Germline CDR1 MDHEN, CDR2 SYDVKM. V was trimmed by 6 bases and J by 8 bases, leaving 32 bases between them. The CDR3 region is CASSRPYPRKDGFWYSPLHF. The CDR3 DNA reads TGTGCCAGCAGCCGACCTTACCCTCGAAAGGACGGATTCTGGTATTCACCCCTCCACTTT.

The V call is TRBV11-1, the J call TRBJ2-3, with D perhaps TRBD1 (6 bases). Germline loops: CDR1 SGHAT, CDR2 FQDESV (reference sequence). The CDR3 totals 14 residues. Trimming stripped 1 base from V and 14 bases from J, with 19 bases between. CDR3: CASSLGRDNGRRYF. The CDR3 nucleotides read TGTGCCAGCAGCTTAGGCCGGGACAATGGCCGACGGTATTTT.

This clone was observed a handful of times. The chain is built from TRBV5-5 and TRBJ2-6; the D gene is possibly TRBD1 (5 bases). Germline V gene lookup returns CDR1 SGHKS and CDR2 YYEKEE (reference sequence). The ends were cut back, 0 bases at V and 2 bases at J, with 6 bases in the middle. The CDR3 extends over 15 amino acids. The CDR3, as DNA: TGTGCCAGCAGCTTGGTAGGGGCTGGGGCCAACGTCCTGACTTTC. Translation gives CASSLVGAGANVLTF.

The chain couples TRBV29-1 to TRBJ1-2; TRBD1 matches 9 bases. J lost 5 bases, V lost 7 bases, and 5 bases had no gene match. The CDR3 consists of 12 residues. CDR1 SQVTM and CDR2 ANQGSEA come from the germline V gene. DNA of the CDR3: TGCAGCGAGTGGACAGGGGATTATGGCTACACCTTC. Translating it yields CSEWTGDYGYTF.

The rearrangement joins TRBV6-5 to TRBJ2-5; tentative D call: TRBD2 (5 bases). The V gene's germline CDR1 is MNHEY and CDR2 SVGAGI. The CDR3 spans 12 residues. The CDR3 region has the DNA TGTGGGGCGGGCTTGCAAATACAGACCCAGTACTTC. Protein product: CGAGLQIQTQYF.

This clone was counted between two and nine times. The CDR3: CASSDRAAQETQYF. The CDR3 nucleotides are TGTGCCAGCAGCGATCGGGCGGCTCAAGAGACCCAGTACTTC. The chain couples TRBV25-1 to TRBJ2-5; no firm D call. Trimming took 6 bases from V and 2 from J, leaving 13 bases between them. Per the germline V gene, CDR1 is MGHDK and CDR2 is SYGVNS. This CDR3 contains 14 residues.

The chain links TRBV4-1 to TRBJ2-1; D is unresolved. This CDR3 spans 16 amino acids. The germline V gene encodes CDR1 MGHRA and CDR2 YSYEKL. Between the trimmed V and J ends, which lost 1 base and 5 bases, there was a span of 15 bases. CDR3 residues: CASSQASTIKDNEQFF. The DNA for the CDR3 is TGCGCCAGCAGCCAAGCCTCTACCATCAAGGACAATGAGCAGTTCTTC.

The V gene is TRBV11-1, the J gene TRBJ2-3; 10 positions agree with TRBD1. This CDR3 is 16 amino acids long. Looked up from germline, CDR1 is SGHAT and CDR2 is FQDESV (reference sequence). V lost 4 bases to trimming and J lost 2 bases; unmatched junction nucleotides: 6. CDR3 residues: CASSSWTGGSTDTQYF. The CDR3 DNA sequence: TGTGCCAGCAGCTCCTGGACAGGGGGATCCACAGATACGCAGTATTTT. Filled out from reference TRBV11-1 and TRBJ2-3, the complete variable domain reads EAEVAQSPRYKITEKSQAVAFWCDPISGHATLYWYRQILGQGPELLVQFQDESVVDDSQLPKDRFSAERLKGVDSTLKIQPAELGDSAMYLCASSSWTGGSTDTQYFGPGTRLTVL.

This rearrangement joins TRBV28 to TRBJ1-1; D is ambiguous. The V and J ends lost 2 bases and 11 bases respectively, with 24 bases between them. The CDR3 consists of 16 residues. Germline CDR1 reads MDHEN; CDR2 reads SYDVKM. CDR3 in DNA: TGTGCCAGCAGTTTAAAGCTCGCGCCCAAAGGTTCTCGGGCTTTCTTT. It specifies CASSLKLAPKGSRAFF.

The V call is TRBV7-9, the J call TRBJ2-1, with D tentatively TRBD1 or TRBD2 (5 bases each). From germline, CDR1 is SEHNR and CDR2 FQNEAQ (reference sequence). V was shortened by 5 bases and J by 0 bases, with 17 bases between the two germline ends. The CDR3 is 17 residues long. In nucleotides, the CDR3 is TGTGCCAGCAGCAATTACCGGGACGGGGACTCCTACAATGAGCAGTTCTTC. The encoded protein is CASSNYRDGDSYNEQFF.

The chain has TRBV4-3 and TRBJ1-1; D is ambiguous. CDR1 is LGHNA and CDR2 is YSLEER in the germline V gene. This CDR3 contains 17 residues. Trimming cost V 1 base and J 0 bases, with 15 bases left between them. The CDR3 reads CASSQAGASPLNTEAFF. The CDR3 nucleotides read TGCGCCAGCAGCCAAGCGGGCGCGTCCCCCCTGAACACTGAAGCTTTCTTT.

Note on this clone: At one end, the junction sequence differs from germline, possibly due to a read error. This chain connects TRBV6-5 to TRBJ1-2, with D unresolved. Germline V gene sequence: CDR1 MNHEY, CDR2 SVGAGI. The CDR3 runs 13 residues. The CDR3 sequence: CASSPPDGRFMAF. CDR3 DNA sequence: TGTGCCAGCAGTCCCCCGGACGGTCGCTTTATGGCCTTC.

The chain has TRBV7-2 and TRBJ1-6, with D possibly TRBD1 on 5 matching bases. The CDR3 contains 13 residues. Trimming cost V 0 bases and J 14 bases, with 11 bases left between them. Germline assignment: CDR1 SGHTA and CDR2 FQGNSA. CDR3 loop: CASSLAQGSTLHF. The CDR3 DNA sequence: TGTGCCAGCAGCTTAGCTCAGGGAAGCACCCTCCACTTT.

V is TRBV3-1 (or the pseudogene TRBV3-2) and J is TRBJ2-3, with D possibly matching TRBD2 (5 bases). Between the trimmed V and J ends, which lost 0 bases and 8 bases, there was a span of 12 bases. This CDR3 is built from 14 residues. CDR1 is LGHDT, CDR2 YNNKEL, per germline (reference sequence). CDR3 coding DNA: TGTGCCAGCAGCCAAGAAGTAGCGAGAGGTACGCAGTATTTT. This sequence encodes CASSQEVARGTQYF.

The chain couples TRBV6-6 to TRBJ2-2; 8 bases agree with TRBD2. The CDR3 spans 13 residues. After removal of 10 bases from V and 5 bases from J, the junction contained 6 bases not matched to a gene. Germline V gives CDR1 MNHNY, CDR2 SVGAGI (reference sequence). The CDR3 nucleotides read TGTGCCATTAGCGGGACGGGGACCGGGGAGCTGTTTTTT. Translation gives CAISGTGTGELFF.

The chain joins TRBV3-1 (or the pseudogene TRBV3-2) to TRBJ1-1; D uncertain. Germline CDR1 reads LGHDT; CDR2 reads YNNKEL (reference sequence). V was shortened by 3 bases and J by 1 base, with 6 bases between the two germline ends. CDR3 length: 13 residues. This CDR3 reads CASSQMRNTEAFF. The CDR3 nucleotides read TGTGCCAGCAGCCAGATGAGGAACACTGAAGCTTTCTTT.

The chain links TRBV13 to TRBJ2-3, with D possibly matching TRBD1 (7 bases). CDR1 is PRHDT and CDR2 is FYEKMQ in the germline V gene (reference sequence). The CDR3 spans 15 residues. V lost 2 bases to trimming and J lost 2 bases, with 11 bases between them. The CDR3 reads CASSLQGEDTDTQYF. CDR3 nucleotide sequence: TGTGCCAGCAGCTTACAGGGGGAGGACACAGATACGCAGTATTTT.

The chain carries TRBV2 and TRBJ2-1, with TRBD2 matching over 7 bases. The germline V gene has CDR1 SNHLY and CDR2 FYNNEI. V was clipped by 7 bases and J by 2 bases; unmatched bases: 8. The CDR3 is 15 amino acids. In DNA form, the CDR3 reads TGTGCCAGCAAAGTTTCCGGGACTACCTACAATGAGCAGTTCTTC. It encodes CASKVSGTTYNEQFF.